The 15 T cell receptor beta chains given below trace back to one sample, sequenced in a study of sequential checkpoint blockade in melanoma. Treatment given: randomized to nivolumab then ipilimumab (arm A) or the reverse (arm B). The data were produced by immunoSEQ multiplex PCR, yet TCRdb's version contains in-frame clones alone and is incomplete. Among 32,000 or so clones listed, 82% were seen once. The material sequenced was CD8+ T cells sorted from blood (inferred from file names), taken from a patient given nivolumab and ipilimumab in sequence. Every receptor here comes from a human donor with melanoma.

The genes are TRBV5-1 and TRBJ2-7; 9 bases match TRBD1. The CDR3 is made up of 15 amino acids. Trimming took 7 bases from V and 1 from J; bases not matched to a gene: 9. The germline CDR1 and CDR2 sequences are SGHRS and YFSETQ. CDR3 nucleotide sequence: TGCGCCAGCCGCTACAGGGGGCCTGGGTCCTACGAGCAGTACTTC. Translated, it gives CASRYRGPGSYEQYF.

In this sample, this clone turned up once. The chain carries TRBV13 and TRBJ1-6, with D possibly being TRBD1 (5 bases). The CDR3 is made up of 15 amino acids. CDR1 PRHDT and CDR2 FYEKMQ come from the germline V gene (reference sequence). Trimming took off 5 bases at V and 7 bases at J, with 15 bases between the two ends. CDR3 protein: CASSADGGGNSPLHF. The CDR3 bases are TGTGCCAGCAGCGCCGACGGGGGTGGGAATTCACCCCTCCACTTT.

The chain recombines TRBV28 with TRBJ2-5; a weak D match, TRBD2 (6 bases). V dropped 4 bases and J dropped 2 bases, with 14 bases sitting between them. This CDR3 is built from 15 residues. From germline, CDR1 is MDHEN and CDR2 SYDVKM. The chain's CDR3 is CASSSPRGWQETQYF. CDR3 coding DNA: TGTGCCAGCAGTTCTCCTCGGGGGTGGCAAGAGACCCAGTACTTC.

This chain connects TRBV5-5 to TRBJ2-3, with 11 nucleotides matching TRBD2. From germline, CDR1 is SGHKS and CDR2 YYEKEE (reference sequence). The CDR3 has 19 residues. J lost 7 bases, V lost 6 bases, and 22 bases had no gene match. The CDR3, as DNA: TGTGCCAGCACAGGACTAGCGGGCGCGAAGACGACGGGCATGAATACGCAGTATTTT. Translated: CASTGLAGAKTTGMNTQYF.

The chain combines TRBV27 with TRBJ1-2, with a possible D match to TRBD1 (5 bases). The V gene lost 10 bases and the J gene lost 0 bases, with 18 bases spanning the gap. Germline V gives CDR1 MNHEY, CDR2 SMNVEV (reference sequence). The CDR3 loop spans 15 amino acids. CDR3 in amino acids: CATLSEAGPNYGYTF. The CDR3 DNA sequence: TGTGCCACCCTATCTGAGGCGGGACCTAACTATGGCTACACCTTC.

The chain couples TRBV9 to TRBJ2-5; 7 nucleotides match TRBD2. In germline, CDR1 is SGDLS, CDR2 YYNGEE. Trimming at V came to 3 bases and at J to 5 bases, leaving 10 bases not matched to a gene. The length of the CDR3 is 15 residues. DNA of the CDR3: TGTGCCAGCAGCGGCCGGCTCGCGGGGGAGGAGACCCAGTACTTC. Residues: CASSGRLAGEETQYF.

This chain connects TRBV28 to TRBJ2-7; 7 positions match TRBD2. From germline, CDR1 is MDHEN and CDR2 SYDVKM. Unmatched junction bases numbered 10, after V lost 2 bases and J lost 0 bases. CDR3 length: 17 residues. The CDR3 protein is CASSLGWEGPVSYEQYF. The CDR3 bases are TGTGCCAGCAGTTTAGGGTGGGAGGGGCCTGTCTCCTACGAGCAGTACTTC.

The gene calls are TRBV9 and TRBJ1-3; D is unclear. V was cut by 3 bases and J by 0 bases, with 10 bases left in between. CDR1 is SGDLS, CDR2 YYNGEE, per germline. The CDR3 has 15 residues. The CDR3 region has the DNA TGTGCCAGCAGCGGGATCGGGAGCTCTGGAAACACCATATATTTT. It encodes CASSGIGSSGNTIYF.

The chain has TRBV5-1 and TRBJ2-7; TRBD1 matches 10 bases. The CDR3 totals 15 residues. The V gene end was trimmed by 2 bases and the J gene end by 2 bases; junction bases not matched to a gene: 4. The germline V gene has CDR1 SGHRS and CDR2 YFSETQ. The CDR3 nucleotides are TGCGCCAGCAGCTTAGCGGGACAGGGGACCTACGAGCAGTACTTC. Translation: CASSLAGQGTYEQYF.

The rearrangement links TRBV13 to TRBJ1-1, with D possibly being TRBD1 (6 bases). The germline V gene has CDR1 PRHDT and CDR2 FYEKMQ (reference sequence). Trimming shortened V by 2 bases and J by 6 bases, and 10 bases separated the two germline ends. This CDR3 is built from 13 residues. The DNA for the CDR3 is TGTGCCAGCAGCTTATGGGGGGGCCCTGAAGCTTTCTTT. Amino acids: CASSLWGGPEAFF.

The J gene is TRBJ1-2, the V gene TRBV18; D is possibly TRBD1 (5 bases). CDR3 length equals 13 residues. Germline V lookup: CDR1 KGHSH, CDR2 LQKENI. Between the trimmed V and J ends, which lost 3 bases and 10 bases, there was a span of 15 bases. The CDR3 reads CASSPLDSFDYTF. In DNA, the CDR3 is TGTGCCAGCTCACCCCTTGACAGTTTTGACTACACCTTC.

The rearrangement joins TRBV27 to TRBJ2-7, with a possible D match to TRBD2 (5 bases). Between the trimmed V and J ends, which lost 3 bases and 5 bases, there was a span of 14 bases. The germline V gene encodes CDR1 MNHEY and CDR2 SMNVEV (reference sequence). This CDR3 comprises 14 residues. The CDR3 region is CASSFGQAVHEQYF. Written as DNA, the CDR3 is TGTGCCAGCAGTTTTGGCCAAGCGGTCCACGAGCAGTACTTC.

The V call is TRBV5-1, the J call TRBJ1-1; D gene ambiguous. The germline gives CDR1 SGHRS, CDR2 YFSETQ. The CDR3 is 16 residues long. V was pared by 0 bases and J by 5 bases, with 17 bases between. The CDR3 spells CASSLVEVGVWTEAFF. In nucleotides, the CDR3 is TGCGCCAGCAGCTTGGTAGAGGTCGGGGTGTGGACTGAAGCTTTCTTT.

The V and J genes are TRBV9 and TRBJ2-7; possible D gene TRBD2, 6 bases. The CDR3 length is 15 residues. Germline V CDR1 and CDR2: SGDLS, YYNGEE. Trimming cost V 0 bases and J 1 base, with 11 bases left between them. Here the CDR3 reads CASSVAGGRSYEQYF. The CDR3 DNA reads TGTGCCAGCAGCGTAGCTGGGGGGAGATCCTACGAGCAGTACTTC.

The V gene is TRBV5-6, the J gene TRBJ2-7; 8 bases line up with TRBD1. The germline CDR1 and CDR2 sequences are SGHDT and YYEEEE. This CDR3 spans 14 amino acids. V lost 2 bases, J lost 3 bases, and 4 bases stayed unmatched. CDR3 region: CASSLQGVNYEQYF. The CDR3 coding sequence is TGTGCCAGCAGCTTACAGGGGGTAAACTACGAGCAGTACTTC.